Presented here are 7 T cell receptor beta chains from one specimen sequenced in a study of blood T cell repertoires in COVID-19. The data were produced by immunoSEQ multiplex PCR, yet TCRdb's version contains in-frame clones alone and is incomplete. This sample has 80,000 to 100,000 clones, with roughly 80% found just once. Sample: peripheral blood. The receptors were sampled from a man aged 65 to 85 with active or convalescent COVID-19.

In nucleotides, the CDR3 is TGTGCCAGTAGTATAAGTCTTTTCAGGGCGGGAGGAAACATTCAGTACTTC. Its protein is CASSISLFRAGGNIQYF. The chain recombines TRBV19 with TRBJ2-4; 8 nucleotides match TRBD2. Germline CDR1 reads LNHDA; CDR2 reads SQIVND (reference sequence). This CDR3 comprises 17 residues. V shed 2 bases, J shed 6 bases, and the junction held 12 bases outside the gene matches. Variable domain in full (rest from reference TRBV19 and TRBJ2-4): DGGITQSPKYLFRKEGQNVTLSCEQNLNHDAMYWYRQDPGQGLRLIYYSQIVNDFQKGDIAEGYSVSREKKESFPLTVTSAQKNPTAFYLCASSISLFRAGGNIQYFGAGTRLSVL.

The chain employs TRBV4-1 and TRBJ2-5, with a weak D call TRBD1 (5 bases). Trimming stripped 4 bases from V and 1 base from J, with 10 bases between. Germline-derived CDR1 and CDR2 are MGHRA and YSYEKL. CDR3 length: 14 amino acids. The CDR3 region has the DNA TGCGCCAGCAGCCTCCTAGGGGCCCAAGAGACCCAGTACTTC. Its protein is CASSLLGAQETQYF.

The chain employs TRBV6-6 and TRBJ2-2; D may be TRBD1 (6 bases). Trimming shortened V by 8 bases and J by 4 bases, and 8 bases separated the two germline ends. This CDR3 spans 12 amino acids. Germline V lookup: CDR1 MNHNY, CDR2 SVGAGI (reference sequence). In DNA, the CDR3 is TGTGCCAGCTACAGGGCCACCGGGGAGCTGTTTTTT. Its protein product is CASYRATGELFF.

The rearrangement uses TRBV4-1 and TRBJ1-2, with 7 bases identical to TRBD1. The germline V gene encodes CDR1 MGHRA and CDR2 YSYEKL. This CDR3 spans 17 amino acids. Trimming took 0 bases from V and 4 from J; bases not matched to a gene: 11. In DNA, the CDR3 is TGCGCCAGCAGCCAAGAAGCGACAGGGAGCCAACTCTATGGCTACACCTTC. Translating it yields CASSQEATGSQLYGYTF.

The chain recombines TRBV5-4 with TRBJ1-1, with TRBD1 matching over 8 bases. CDR3 length equals 14 residues. Looked up from germline, CDR1 is SGHNT and CDR2 is YYREEE (reference sequence). The V segment lost 3 bases and the J segment 2 bases; nucleotides outside the gene matches: 3. The CDR3 spells CASSSGQENTEAFF. In nucleotides, the CDR3 is TGTGCCAGCAGCTCGGGACAGGAAAACACTGAAGCTTTCTTT. Based on the CDR3 plus reference TRBV5-4 and TRBJ1-1, the full variable domain is ETGVTQSPTHLIKTRGQQVTLRCSSQSGHNTVSWYQQALGQGPQFIFQYYREEENGRGNFPPRFSGLQFPNYSSELNVNALELDDSALYLCASSSGQENTEAFFGQGTRLTVV.

The V and J genes are TRBV7-2 and TRBJ1-2; D gene uncertain. This CDR3 comprises 15 residues. Trimming removed 3 bases at V and 5 bases at J, with 16 bases between. The germline V gene has CDR1 SGHTA and CDR2 FQGNSA. Here the CDR3 reads CASSFSAVLAYGYTF. The CDR3 nucleotides are TGTGCCAGCAGCTTTTCGGCTGTGTTAGCGTATGGCTACACCTTC.

The chain recombines TRBV7-8 with TRBJ2-1, with no clear D. The germline V gene has CDR1 SGHVS and CDR2 FQNEAQ. Trimming took off 1 base at V and 5 bases at J, with 9 bases between the two ends. This CDR3 has 14 residues. The CDR3 here is CASSLVANNNEQFF. CDR3 in DNA: TGTGCCAGCAGCTTAGTAGCCAACAACAATGAGCAGTTCTTC.